Below are 18 T cell receptor beta chains sequenced from a single sample in a study of T cell responses to AZD1222 COVID-19 vaccine. The table came from immunoSEQ multiplex PCR; TCRdb's copy has only in-frame clones and leaves some out. The sample gives 85,000 to 95,000 clones, approximately 91% of which show up once; approximately 5% is in the top ten. The sample consisted of peripheral blood, taken 28 days after the second AZD1222 dose. The source of these receptors is an adult who received the AZD1222 COVID-19 vaccine.

The chain carries TRBV5-1 and TRBJ1-2, with unresolved D. Trimming stripped 0 bases from V and 8 bases from J, with 14 bases between. Germline loops: CDR1 SGHRS, CDR2 YFSETQ. The CDR3 runs 14 residues. Here the CDR3 DNA reads TGCGCCAGCAGCTTGGAGCGGGCCACACGCGGCTACACCTTC. Its translation is CASSLERATRGYTF.

V is TRBV10-3 and J is TRBJ1-5; the D is unclear. In germline, CDR1 is ENHRY, CDR2 SYGVKD. The CDR3 covers 18 residues. The V end was cut by 3 bases, the J end by 4 bases, with 22 bases between. CDR3 protein: CAISDHPAGYMINQPQHF. The CDR3 bases are TGTGCCATCAGTGACCACCCGGCGGGGTACATGATTAATCAGCCCCAGCATTTT.

This clone appeared a single time. The V and J genes are TRBV19 and TRBJ1-5; D may be TRBD1 (6 bases). Trimming removed 5 bases at V and 0 bases at J, with 11 bases between. This CDR3 is 15 amino acids long. Per the germline V gene, CDR1 is LNHDA and CDR2 is SQIVND (reference sequence). The CDR3 loop reads CASSPQGNSNQPQHF. DNA for the CDR3: TGTGCCAGTAGTCCGCAGGGGAATAGCAATCAGCCCCAGCATTTT.

The chain links TRBV6-5 to TRBJ1-2; TRBD1 matches at 7 bases. The CDR3 runs 11 residues. Germline CDR1 and CDR2: MNHEY and SVGAGI. The ends lost 7 bases at V and 8 bases at J; junction bases unmatched: 4. CDR3 sequence: CASTQGVGYTF. CDR3 coding DNA: TGTGCCAGCACCCAGGGGGTCGGCTACACCTTC.

This clone was recorded once. The chain links TRBV6-5 to TRBJ1-5; no clear D gene. Trimming stripped 2 bases from V and 6 bases from J, with 8 bases between. The length of the CDR3 is 13 residues. CDR1 is MNHEY, CDR2 SVGAGI, per germline. CDR3 coding DNA: TGTGCCAGCAGTTACACTGAGGGTCAGCCCCAGCATTTT. Amino acid sequence: CASSYTEGQPQHF.

The rearrangement joins TRBV12-3 or TRBV12-4 to TRBJ2-1, with D tentatively TRBD2 (6 bases). With 3 bases removed from V and 9 bases from J, the gap between germline ends came to 12 bases. The CDR3 is made up of 13 amino acids. CDR3 coding DNA: TGTGCCAGCAGTTTTACCGCCGGGGGTGAGCAGTTCTTC. It specifies CASSFTAGGEQFF.

V usage is TRBV28 and J usage is TRBJ2-2, with D perhaps TRBD1 (6 bases). This CDR3 has 16 residues. Germline assignment: CDR1 MDHEN and CDR2 SYDVKM. V dropped 4 bases and J dropped 2 bases, with 14 bases sitting between them. The CDR3 coding sequence is TGTGCCAGCAGTTCACACAGGGACGATAACACCGGGGAGCTGTTTTTT. Amino acid sequence: CASSSHRDDNTGELFF.

The genes are TRBV7-9 and TRBJ2-1; the D gene is possibly TRBD2 (5 bases). Germline-derived CDR1 and CDR2 are SEHNR and FQNEAQ (reference sequence). There are 17 residues in the CDR3. V was trimmed by 5 bases and J by 0 bases, leaving 17 bases between them. CDR3 loop: CASSPLSGLRSYNEQFF. The CDR3 DNA reads as TGTGCCAGCAGCCCCCTCAGTGGACTGCGCTCCTACAATGAGCAGTTCTTC.

The chain links TRBV11-2 to TRBJ2-1; the D gene is possibly TRBD2 (6 bases). Trimming took 8 bases from V and 10 from J, leaving 15 bases between them. Germline V CDR1 and CDR2: SGHAT, FQNNGV. The CDR3 totals 12 residues. CDR3: CASRSWRVEQFF. The CDR3 bases are TGTGCCAGCCGCTCTTGGAGGGTCGAGCAGTTCTTC.

The chain joins TRBV5-1 to TRBJ1-4; 8 positions match TRBD1. The CDR3 is made up of 14 amino acids. With 7 bases clipped from V and 4 bases from J, the junction kept 6 bases outside the gene matches. CDR1 and CDR2 from the germline V gene are SGHRS and YFSETQ. The CDR3 bases are TGCGCCAGCGGCCGACAGGGGAGTAATGAAAAACTGTTTTTT. Protein product: CASGRQGSNEKLFF.

The V and J genes are TRBV27 and TRBJ2-7, with 9 nucleotides matching TRBD1. Germline V gene sequence: CDR1 MNHEY, CDR2 SMNVEV (reference sequence). The CDR3 is made up of 14 amino acids. V dropped 3 bases and J dropped 6; count of bases not matched to a gene: 6. The CDR3 here is CASSFGGTGSEQYF. Here the CDR3 DNA reads TGTGCCAGCAGTTTCGGAGGGACAGGGTCCGAGCAGTACTTC.

As for this clone: The junction and the germline gene differ at one end; a read error may be behind it. The J gene is TRBJ2-7, the V gene TRBV18; no firm D call. This CDR3 comprises 12 residues. The germline V gene has CDR1 KGHSH and CDR2 LQKENI. The CDR3 DNA follows: TGTGCCAGCTCATCGACCGACCTAGAGCCCCTTTTC. Its protein product is CASSSTDLEPLF.

This chain links TRBV4-1 with TRBJ1-3; no reliable D call. CDR1 and CDR2 (germline): MGHRA, YSYEKL. V was cut by 1 base and J by 4 bases, with 2 bases left in between. The length of the CDR3 is 12 residues. CDR3 DNA sequence: TGCGCCAGCAGCCAAGGGGGAAACACCATATATTTT. It encodes CASSQGGNTIYF.

The CDR3 bases are TGTGCCACCAGCAGACAGGGACAGCGCACAGATACGCAGTATTTT. It is translated as CATSRQGQRTDTQYF. V and J are TRBV15 and TRBJ2-3; TRBD1 agrees at 7 bases. V was pared by 2 bases and J by 1 base, with 3 bases of the junction left unmatched. Germline lookup yields CDR1 LNHNV and CDR2 YYDKDF (reference sequence). CDR3 length: 15 residues. Variable domain in full (rest from reference TRBV15 and TRBJ2-3): DAMVIQNPRYQVTQFGKPVTLSCSQTLNHNVMYWYQQKSSQAPKLLFHYYDKDFNNEADTPDNFQSRRPNTSFCFLDIRSPGLGDTAMYLCATSRQGQRTDTQYFGPGTRLTVL.

The rearrangement joins TRBV12-3 or TRBV12-4 to TRBJ1-5, with 7 bases aligning to TRBD1. This CDR3 region has 13 residues. V shed 5 bases and J 4 bases; nucleotides not matched to a gene: 2. The CDR3 bases are TGTGCCAGCAGTCGACAGGGAAATCAGCCCCAGCATTTT. Its protein product is CASSRQGNQPQHF.

The chain joins TRBV2 to TRBJ1-1; D not resolved. The germline V gene encodes CDR1 SNHLY and CDR2 FYNNEI. Trimming pared 10 bases from V and 8 bases from J, leaving 20 bases between. This CDR3 spans 13 amino acids. CDR3 loop: CATVEGSTEEAFF. CDR3 nucleotides: TGTGCCACCGTTGAAGGGTCTACGGAAGAAGCTTTCTTT.

V and J are TRBV11-3 and TRBJ2-1; D assignment may be TRBD1 or TRBD2 (6 bases each). This CDR3 has 16 amino acids. Trimming took off 5 bases at V and 4 bases at J, with 18 bases between the two ends. Germline CDR1 SGHNT, CDR2 YENEEA. The CDR3 is CASSQGSAGIYNEQFF. CDR3 bases: TGTGCCAGCAGCCAGGGGTCCGCGGGGATATACAATGAGCAGTTCTTC.

The table lists this clone with a count of one. J is TRBJ1-1 and V is TRBV2; D gene unclear. V was cut by 1 base and J by 4 bases, with 16 bases left in between. The germline V gene has CDR1 SNHLY and CDR2 FYNNEI. CDR3 length: 16 residues. CDR3 loop: CASSEVVGFGGTEAFF. CDR3 nucleotides: TGTGCCAGCAGTGAAGTTGTGGGGTTCGGAGGCACTGAAGCTTTCTTT. Full variable domain (remainder filled in from reference TRBV2 and TRBJ1-1): EPEVTQTPSHQVTQMGQEVILRCVPISNHLYFYWYRQILGQKVEFLVSFYNNEISEKSEIFDDQFSVERPDGSNFTLKIRSTKLEDSAMYFCASSEVVGFGGTEAFFGQGTRLTVV.